The next 23 T cell receptor beta chains were all read from a single sample in a study of blood T cell repertoires in COVID-19 (dated by TCRdb to between 2020 and 2021). The receptor library was made with the immunoSEQ multiplex PCR assay. TCRdb provides this immuneACCESS table in a form limited to in-frame rearrangements. Some clones are lacking; in checked studies, under half of them reflect an unresolved V gene, and why the rest are absent is not known. This sample has some 350,000 clones in its table, and approximately 89% of those were observed once. Around 3.5% of the sample goes to the ten largest clones. Sequenced: peripheral blood. Receptor source: a woman between 18 and 29 years old who had recovered from COVID-19.

V usage is TRBV18 and J usage is TRBJ1-3, with TRBD1 matching over 8 bases. This CDR3 comprises 16 residues. V shed 6 bases and J 1 base; nucleotides not matched to a gene: 8. CDR1 and CDR2 from the germline V gene are KGHSH and LQKENI. The CDR3 region is CASSPTGGPSGNTIYF. The DNA for the CDR3 is TGTGCCAGCTCTCCTACAGGGGGTCCATCTGGAAACACCATATATTTT. The full variable domain, with the rest looked up from reference TRBV18 and TRBJ1-3, is NAGVMQNPRHLVRRRGQEARLRCSPMKGHSHVYWYRQLPEEGLKFMVYLQKENIIDESGMPKERFSAEFPKEGPSILRIQQVVRGDSAAYFCASSPTGGPSGNTIYFGEGSWLTVV.

This clone was picked up a small number of times. The V and J genes are TRBV5-1 and TRBJ1-2, with TRBD1 matching 8 bases. Trimming at V came to 0 bases and at J to 5 bases, leaving 9 bases not matched to a gene. This CDR3 contains 16 residues. Germline V gene data show CDR1 as SGHRS and CDR2 as YFSETQ. The CDR3 nucleotides read TGCGCCAGCAGCTTGGAAACAGGGGGACGGTGGTATGGCTACACCTTC. Amino acid sequence: CASSLETGGRWYGYTF.

The J gene is TRBJ2-5, the V gene TRBV18; TRBD1 matches 8 bases. The CDR3 runs to 16 residues. Germline CDR1 is KGHSH and CDR2 is LQKENI. Losses at the gene ends were 6 bases for V and 5 bases for J; bases not matched to a gene: 14. For the CDR3, the DNA is TGTGCCAGCTCCCCATTACAGGGGGTAGCCGACGAGACCCAGTACTTC. Amino acid sequence: CASSPLQGVADETQYF. Supplemented by reference TRBV18 and TRBJ2-5, the full variable domain reads NAGVMQNPRHLVRRRGQEARLRCSPMKGHSHVYWYRQLPEEGLKFMVYLQKENIIDESGMPKERFSAEFPKEGPSILRIQQVVRGDSAAYFCASSPLQGVADETQYFGPGTRLLVL.

V is TRBV27 and J is TRBJ2-1; TRBD2 aligns across 8 bases. V trimming: 6 bases; J trimming: 7 bases; junction bases outside the gene matches: 11. This CDR3 has 15 amino acids. Germline V gene sequence: CDR1 MNHEY, CDR2 SMNVEV (reference sequence). Here the CDR3 reads CASSLAGIDGNEQFF. CDR3 in DNA: TGTGCCAGCAGCTTAGCGGGAATCGATGGGAATGAGCAGTTCTTC.

The chain recombines TRBV6-8 with TRBJ2-2; 12 bases are a match to TRBD2. CDR1 MNHGY and CDR2 SAAAGT come from the germline V gene. The CDR3 is 20 residues long. The junction had 15 bases not matched to a gene; V was cut back by 5 bases and J by 2 bases. The CDR3 region is CASSTLRPTSGSENTGELFF. The CDR3, as DNA: TGTGCCAGCAGTACCCTACGACCGACTAGCGGGAGTGAAAACACCGGGGAGCTGTTTTTT.

This chain uses TRBV2 with TRBJ1-1, with D maybe TRBD1 (5 bases). Germline CDR1 reads SNHLY; CDR2 reads FYNNEI. The V end was cut by 2 bases, the J end by 0 bases, with 13 bases between. The CDR3 is 16 residues long. The DNA for the CDR3 is TGTGCCAGCAGTGAACGGCCCCGGGGGGTGAACACTGAAGCTTTCTTT. Amino acids: CASSERPRGVNTEAFF.

V usage is TRBV9 and J usage is TRBJ2-1; D remains unclear. Germline V gene data show CDR1 as SGDLS and CDR2 as YYNGEE. Between the trimmed V and J ends, which lost 0 bases and 8 bases, there was a span of 6 bases. The CDR3 extends over 12 amino acids. CDR3 loop: CASSVVLDEQFF. Written as DNA, the CDR3 is TGTGCCAGCAGCGTAGTACTCGATGAGCAGTTCTTC.

The CDR3 region is CASSLTGQDNYGYTF. DNA of the CDR3: TGCGCCAGCAGCTTGACCGGACAGGATAACTATGGCTACACCTTC. This chain connects TRBV5-1 to TRBJ1-2; 7 positions agree with TRBD1. There are 15 residues in the CDR3. The germline CDR1 and CDR2 sequences are SGHRS and YFSETQ. Losses at the gene ends were 1 base for V and 1 base for J; bases not matched to a gene: 4.

The gene calls are TRBV5-5 and TRBJ2-7; 7 bases match TRBD2. The V gene's germline CDR1 is SGHKS and CDR2 YYEKEE (reference sequence). Unmatched junction bases numbered 4, after V lost 4 bases and J lost 0 bases. The CDR3 totals 14 residues. The CDR3 DNA is TGTGCCAGCAGCGCCGGACTAGGCTCCTACGAGCAGTACGTC. It codes for CASSAGLGSYEQYV.

The chain couples TRBV19 to TRBJ1-2, with 11 bases matching TRBD1. After removal of 9 bases from V and 2 bases from J, the junction contained 8 bases not matched to a gene. The V gene's germline CDR1 is LNHDA and CDR2 SQIVND (reference sequence). This CDR3 is 15 amino acids long. The CDR3 sequence: CASLDRGRPNYGYTF. The CDR3 coding sequence is TGTGCCAGCCTGGACAGGGGGCGCCCGAACTATGGCTACACCTTC.

CDR3 sequence reads: CASSVMGGGGYTF. CDR3 coding DNA: TGTGCCAGCAGTGTCATGGGGGGAGGTGGCTACACCTTC. J is TRBJ1-2 and V is TRBV2; TRBD1 might be the D (5 bases). Per germline, CDR1 SNHLY and CDR2 FYNNEI. The V end was cut by 4 bases, the J end by 7 bases, with 13 bases between. The CDR3 loop spans 13 amino acids.

The chain carries TRBV6-5 and TRBJ1-1, with 12 bases matching TRBD1. The V gene's germline CDR1 is MNHEY and CDR2 SVGAGI. With V trimmed by 4 bases and J by 10 bases, 13 bases remained unmatched. This CDR3 comprises 16 residues. DNA for the CDR3: TGTGCCAGCAGTTCGCCGGGACAGGGGGCGGTTGGTGTAGCTTTCTTT. Protein sequence: CASSSPGQGAVGVAFF.

The chain carries TRBV9 and TRBJ1-1, with D unclear. This CDR3 comprises 14 residues. Per germline, CDR1 SGDLS and CDR2 YYNGEE. V was pared by 7 bases and J by 0 bases, with 13 bases between. The CDR3 loop reads CASSSGIMNTEAFF. As DNA, the CDR3 is TGTGCCAGCTCTTCGGGGATCATGAACACTGAAGCTTTCTTT.

The J gene is TRBJ2-3, the V gene TRBV11-2; 13 bases align to TRBD2. The V segment lost 5 bases and the J segment 5 bases; nucleotides outside the gene matches: 4. The CDR3 is 15 residues long. Germline V gene data show CDR1 as SGHAT and CDR2 as FQNNGV. CDR3 DNA: TGTGCCAGCAGCCCGGGACTAGCGGGGTTAGATACGCAGTATTTT. It encodes CASSPGLAGLDTQYF.

The V gene is TRBV27, the J gene TRBJ1-5, with unresolved D. The CDR3 extends over 14 amino acids. Germline values: CDR1 MNHEY, CDR2 SMNVEV (reference sequence). Trimming stripped 1 base from V and 6 bases from J, with 10 bases between. The CDR3 loop is CASSLFVSVQPQHF. The CDR3, as DNA: TGTGCCAGCAGTTTATTTGTATCGGTTCAGCCCCAGCATTTT.

The chain recombines TRBV11-2 with TRBJ2-7, with 8 bases aligning to TRBD2. Germline CDR1 and CDR2: SGHAT and FQNNGV. V was clipped by 2 bases and J by 5 bases; unmatched bases: 5. The CDR3 loop spans 14 amino acids. The CDR3: CASSLLSGGDEQYV. In nucleotides, the CDR3 is TGTGCCAGCAGCTTACTTTCGGGGGGGGACGAGCAGTACGTC.

The chain couples TRBV19 to TRBJ1-3; D unclear. CDR3 length: 15 residues. Germline CDR1 is LNHDA and CDR2 is SQIVND (reference sequence). With 5 bases removed from V and 4 bases from J, the gap between germline ends came to 15 bases. CDR3 sequence: CASSAMDYGGNTIYF. The DNA for the CDR3 is TGTGCCAGTAGTGCGATGGACTATGGAGGAAACACCATATATTTT.

The chain is built from TRBV6-2 or TRBV6-3 and TRBJ2-5; possibly TRBD2 for D (5 bases). This CDR3 comprises 14 residues. Germline-derived CDR1 and CDR2 are MNHEY and SVGEGT. The V and J ends lost 5 bases and 2 bases respectively, with 12 bases between them. CDR3 sequence reads: CASSGWTLQETQYF. The CDR3 DNA reads as TGTGCCAGCAGTGGCTGGACTCTTCAAGAGACCCAGTACTTC.

The chain uses TRBV4-3 and TRBJ2-5; 8 bases are a match to TRBD1. V gave up 1 base and J gave up 1 base; unmatched junction bases: 5. This CDR3 comprises 16 residues. CDR1 and CDR2 from the germline V gene are LGHNA and YSLEER. This CDR3 is CASSQVLGTGQETQYF. Here the CDR3 DNA reads TGCGCCAGCAGCCAAGTGCTAGGGACAGGCCAAGAGACCCAGTACTTC.

The J gene is TRBJ1-1, the V gene TRBV11-2; TRBD1 matches 7 bases. Germline lookup yields CDR1 SGHAT and CDR2 FQNNGV. With 5 bases clipped from V and 3 bases from J, the junction kept 6 bases outside the gene matches. This CDR3 comprises 14 residues. This CDR3 is CASSPTGKYTEAFF. As DNA, the CDR3 is TGTGCCAGCAGCCCGACAGGGAAATACACTGAAGCTTTCTTT. The variable domain in full, with the rest retrieved from reference TRBV11-2 and TRBJ1-1, is EAGVAQSPRYKIIEKRQSVAFWCNPISGHATLYWYQQILGQGPKLLIQFQNNGVVDDSQLPKDRFSAERLKGVDSTLKIQPAKLEDSAVYLCASSPTGKYTEAFFGQGTRLTVV.

The chain uses TRBV10-3 and TRBJ1-6; maybe TRBD1 (6 bases). V lost 4 bases and J lost 5, with 9 bases in between. The CDR3 runs 14 residues. Germline CDR1 is ENHRY and CDR2 is SYGVKD. CDR3 sequence: CAISGTDNNSPLHF. In DNA form, the CDR3 reads TGTGCCATCAGTGGGACAGATAATAATTCACCCCTCCACTTT.

This chain uses TRBV7-2 with TRBJ2-1; 7 positions agree with TRBD2. V trimming: 8 bases; J trimming: 0 bases; junction bases outside the gene matches: 13. Germline-derived CDR1 and CDR2 are SGHTA and FQGNSA. This CDR3 has 17 residues. In DNA form, the CDR3 reads TGTGCCAGCGAGGGGCGGGAGTTCACCCTCTCCTACAATGAGCAGTTCTTC. Amino acid sequence: CASEGREFTLSYNEQFF.

This chain links TRBV19 with TRBJ2-1; 7 positions match TRBD2. This CDR3 comprises 14 residues. CDR1 LNHDA and CDR2 SQIVND come from the germline V gene (reference sequence). The trim removed 4 bases at V and 2 bases at J, leaving 2 bases unmatched. The CDR3 DNA follows: TGTGCCAGTAGTACTAGCGGCACCTACAATGAGCAGTTCTTC. This sequence encodes CASSTSGTYNEQFF. The whole variable domain, filled in from reference TRBV19 and TRBJ2-1, reads DGGITQSPKYLFRKEGQNVTLSCEQNLNHDAMYWYRQDPGQGLRLIYYSQIVNDFQKGDIAEGYSVSREKKESFPLTVTSAQKNPTAFYLCASSTSGTYNEQFFGPGTRLTVL.